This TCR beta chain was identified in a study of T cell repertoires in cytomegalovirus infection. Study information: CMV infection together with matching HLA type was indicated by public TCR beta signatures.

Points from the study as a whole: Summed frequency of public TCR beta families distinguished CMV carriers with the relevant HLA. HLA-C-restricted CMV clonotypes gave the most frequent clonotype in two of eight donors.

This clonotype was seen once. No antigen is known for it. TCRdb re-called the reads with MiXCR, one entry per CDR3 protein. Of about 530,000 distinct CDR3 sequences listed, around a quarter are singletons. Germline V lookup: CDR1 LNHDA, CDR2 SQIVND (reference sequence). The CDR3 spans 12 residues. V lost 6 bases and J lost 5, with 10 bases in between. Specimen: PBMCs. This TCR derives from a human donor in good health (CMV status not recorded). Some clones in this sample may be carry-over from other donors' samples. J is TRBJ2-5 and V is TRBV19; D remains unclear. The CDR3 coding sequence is TGTGCCAGTAGCAACCTAGGGGAGACCCAGTACTTC. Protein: CASSNLGETQYF.